This is a list of T cell receptor beta chains from one sample in a study of shared clonotypes between healthy human individuals. Profiling relied on immunoSEQ multiplex PCR, and the TCRdb table lists in-frame clones only, not all of them. The repertoire includes about 600,000 clones, 98% of them detected once, and roughly 0.29% sits in the top ten. The specimen was naive CD8+ T cells sorted from blood. The receptors were gathered from a man aged 30 to 39 in good health. The CDR3 runs from the conserved cysteine through the conserved F or W.

V gene,J gene,CDR3 protein
TRBV11-2,TRBJ2-5,CASDEGSGETQYF
TRBV7-9,TRBJ2-1,CASTPRDIGNEQFF
TRBV5-6,TRBJ1-1,CASSSTGETEAFF
TRBV29-1,TRBJ2-1,CSVEFKDNEQFF
TRBV28,TRBJ2-1,CASSLPGQAYNEQFF
TRBV27,TRBJ2-7,CASSFLGLGSYEQYF
TRBV7-2,TRBJ2-7,CASSLPPGTPSYEQYF
TRBV11-2,TRBJ1-2,CASSFLTASWGYTF
TRBV7-7,TRBJ2-5,CASSSGLAHQTQYF
TRBV27,TRBJ2-7,CASSLPGQQGQYF
TRBV18,TRBJ2-7,CASSQGDEQYF
TRBV10-3,TRBJ2-7,CAISEVRTGSYEQYF
TRBV6-1,TRBJ2-1,CASSEGAGHYNEQFF
TRBV27,TRBJ2-1,CASSLGQNNEQFF
TRBV7-9,TRBJ2-7,CASSPTFTLAGDDYEQYF
TRBV4-1,TRBJ1-1,CASSHVGGEAFF
TRBV6-5,TRBJ2-3,CASSPGTDTQYF
TRBV5-1,TRBJ2-7,CASSLSRGSTYEQYF
TRBV28,TRBJ2-1,CASSLPPGQGADEQFF
TRBV21-1,TRBJ2-7,CASSKVSWTSGIPYEQYF
TRBV7-8,TRBJ1-2,CASSQGTGKGGYTF
TRBV5-1,TRBJ2-7,CASSWTGTPSTYEQYF
TRBV29-1,TRBJ2-7,CSVEGAGQGQLYEQYF
TRBV30,TRBJ2-7,CAWSHRSHEQYF
TRBV28,TRBJ2-6,CASSLYSSGANVLTF